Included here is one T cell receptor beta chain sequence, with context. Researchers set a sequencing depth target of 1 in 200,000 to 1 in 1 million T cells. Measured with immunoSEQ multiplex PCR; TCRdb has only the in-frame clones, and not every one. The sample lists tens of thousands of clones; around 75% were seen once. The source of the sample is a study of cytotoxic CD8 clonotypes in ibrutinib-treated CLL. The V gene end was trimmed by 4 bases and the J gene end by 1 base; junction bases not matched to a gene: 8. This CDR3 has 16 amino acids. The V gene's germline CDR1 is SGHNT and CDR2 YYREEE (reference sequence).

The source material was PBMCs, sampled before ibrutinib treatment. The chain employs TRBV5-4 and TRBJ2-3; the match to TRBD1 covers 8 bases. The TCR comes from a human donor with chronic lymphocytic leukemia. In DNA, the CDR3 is TGTGCCAGCAGCCGGGAACAGGGGGATGGCACAGATACGCAGTATTTT. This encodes CASSREQGDGTDTQYF.